The TCR beta chain under discussion was sequenced for a study of blood T cell repertoires in COVID-19. The wider study: Sources were T cells, B-cell-depleted T cells, or PBMCs; the material itself was cDNA or gDNA.

Germline CDR1 and CDR2: SEHNR and FQNEAQ (reference sequence). Deletions cut 2 bases from V and 7 bases from J, with 11 bases between. The CDR3 contains 13 residues. Clones were read by immunoSEQ multiplex PCR, and TCRdb kept only the in-frame ones, dropping some. This table holds 140,000 or so clones, roughly 83% found once. The chain links TRBV7-9 to TRBJ1-2, with D maybe TRBD1 (5 bases). The sequenced sample consisted of peripheral blood. The sequence was collected from a woman in her 70s with COVID-19, enrolled during active disease. CDR3 protein: CASSLPDSRGYTF. The CDR3, as DNA: TGTGCCAGCAGCTTACCTGACAGTCGTGGCTACACCTTC.